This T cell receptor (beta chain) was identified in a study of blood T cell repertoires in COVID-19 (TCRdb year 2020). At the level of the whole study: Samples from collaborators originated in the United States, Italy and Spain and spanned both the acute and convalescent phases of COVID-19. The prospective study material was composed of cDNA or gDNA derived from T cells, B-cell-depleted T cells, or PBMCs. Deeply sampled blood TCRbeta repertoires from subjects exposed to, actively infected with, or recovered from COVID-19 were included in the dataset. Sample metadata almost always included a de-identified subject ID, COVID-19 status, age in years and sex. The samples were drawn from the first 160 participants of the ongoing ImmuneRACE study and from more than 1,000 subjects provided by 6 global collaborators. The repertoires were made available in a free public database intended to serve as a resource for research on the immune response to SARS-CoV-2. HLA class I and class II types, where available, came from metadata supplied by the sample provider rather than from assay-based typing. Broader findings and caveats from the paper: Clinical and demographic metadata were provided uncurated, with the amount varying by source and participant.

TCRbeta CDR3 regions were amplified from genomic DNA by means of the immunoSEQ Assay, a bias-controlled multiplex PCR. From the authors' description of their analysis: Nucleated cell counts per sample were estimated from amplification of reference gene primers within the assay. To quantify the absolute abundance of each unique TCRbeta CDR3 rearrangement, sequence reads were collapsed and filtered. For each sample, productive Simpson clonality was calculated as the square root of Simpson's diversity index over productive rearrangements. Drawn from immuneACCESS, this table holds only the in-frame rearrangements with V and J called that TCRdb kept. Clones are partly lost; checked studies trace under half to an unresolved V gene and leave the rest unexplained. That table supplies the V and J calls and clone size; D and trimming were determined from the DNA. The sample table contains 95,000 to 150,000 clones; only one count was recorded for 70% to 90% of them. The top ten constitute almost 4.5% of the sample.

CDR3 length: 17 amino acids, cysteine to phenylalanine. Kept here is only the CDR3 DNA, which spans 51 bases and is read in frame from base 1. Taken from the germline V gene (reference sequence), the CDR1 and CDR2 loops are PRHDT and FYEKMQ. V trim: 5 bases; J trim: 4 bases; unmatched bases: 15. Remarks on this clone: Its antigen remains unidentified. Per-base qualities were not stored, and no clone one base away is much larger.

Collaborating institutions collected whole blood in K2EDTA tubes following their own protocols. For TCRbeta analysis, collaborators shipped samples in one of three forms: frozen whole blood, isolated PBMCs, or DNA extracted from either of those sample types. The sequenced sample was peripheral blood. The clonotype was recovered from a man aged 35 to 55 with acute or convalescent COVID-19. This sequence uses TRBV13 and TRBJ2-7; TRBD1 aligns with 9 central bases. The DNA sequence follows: TGTGCCAGCAGCCAGATCCGCCCCGGGACAGGGAGGTACGAGCAGTACTTC. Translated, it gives CASSQIRPGTGRYEQYF.